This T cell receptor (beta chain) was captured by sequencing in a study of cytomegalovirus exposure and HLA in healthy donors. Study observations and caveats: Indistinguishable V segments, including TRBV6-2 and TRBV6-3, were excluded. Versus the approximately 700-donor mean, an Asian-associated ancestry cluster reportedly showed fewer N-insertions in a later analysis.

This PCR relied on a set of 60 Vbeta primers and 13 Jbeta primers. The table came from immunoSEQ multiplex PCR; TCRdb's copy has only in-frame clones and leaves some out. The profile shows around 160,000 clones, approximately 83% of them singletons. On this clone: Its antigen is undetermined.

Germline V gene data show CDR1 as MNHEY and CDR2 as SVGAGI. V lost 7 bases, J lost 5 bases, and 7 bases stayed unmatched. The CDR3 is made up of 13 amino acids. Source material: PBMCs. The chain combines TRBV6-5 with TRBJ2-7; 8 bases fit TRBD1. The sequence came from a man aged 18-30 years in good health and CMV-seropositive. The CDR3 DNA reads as TGTGCCAGCACCGGGCCAGGGGGCAACGAGCAGTACTTC. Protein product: CASTGPGGNEQYF.